This is a list of T cell receptor beta chains from one sample in a study of cytomegalovirus exposure and HLA in healthy donors. Only in-frame clones appear in the TCRdb table, and some are missing; sequencing was by immunoSEQ multiplex PCR. There are tens of thousands of clones in the sample; 70% to 85% occur only once, and under 3% lies in the top ten. The specimen was PBMCs. These receptors all stem from a man aged 25 to 40 in good health and CMV-seronegative. Each CDR3 is given with its conserved first and last residue. The D gene is left open where the match is weak. Clone size appears in some rows only: once, few, many, or a class for an expanded clone.

d_call	v_call	j_call	clone_size	cdr3_nt	cdr3_aa
TRBD2	TRBV2	TRBJ2-5	-	TGTGCCAGCAGTGAACAGGGCCGTGGGGGGGGAGAGACCCAGTACTTC	CASSEQGRGGGETQYF
-	TRBV28	TRBJ1-2	-	TGTGCCAGCAGTTCCCCGTGGACAGCAATTGGCTACACCTTC	CASSSPWTAIGYTF
TRBD2	TRBV11-3	TRBJ2-3	-	TGTGCCAGCAGCACCTACAGAGGCTTAGCGGGGGGGGCAGATACGCAGTATTTT	CASSTYRGLAGGADTQYF
-	TRBV7-9	TRBJ1-1	-	TGTTCCAGCAGCTTAGCGGCAGGTGAAGCTTTCTTT	CSSSLAAGEAFF
-	TRBV20-1	TRBJ1-1	-	TGCAGTGCTAGAGGAGGCGCTGAAGCTTTCTTT	CSARGGAEAFF
-	TRBV7-9	TRBJ1-1	-	TGTGCCAGCAGCTTATGGGCTCTCGCGAACACTGAAGCTTTCTTT	CASSLWALANTEAFF
-	TRBV6-4	TRBJ2-6	once	TGTGCCAGCGCTGACAGGAACTCTGGGGCCAACGTCCTGACTTTC	CASADRNSGANVLTF
TRBD1	TRBV27	TRBJ1-6	-	TGTGCCAGCAGCCTTAGGACAGGGGGATCACCCCTCCACTTT	CASSLRTGGSPLHF
TRBD2	TRBV4-1	TRBJ2-5	-	TGCGCCAGCAGCCAAGATCAGGCGGGGGGGGAGACCCAGTACTTC	CASSQDQAGGETQYF
-	TRBV10-3	TRBJ2-5	-	TGTGCCATCAGAGCGGGCCTCGGGCCAGAGACCCAGTACTTC	CAIRAGLGPETQYF
TRBD2	TRBV29-1	TRBJ2-3	-	TGCAGCGCCCGGGACTACTTCACAGATACGCAGTATTTT	CSARDYFTDTQYF
TRBD1	TRBV6-5	TRBJ1-6	-	TGTGCCAGCAGTTACTCCAGGACAGGGAATAATTCACCCCTCCACTTT	CASSYSRTGNNSPLHF
TRBD2	TRBV12-5	TRBJ2-3	-	TGTGCTAGTGGCGAACCCCGGGGGGGCACAGATACGCAGTATTTT	CASGEPRGGTDTQYF
TRBD1	TRBV19	TRBJ1-5	-	TGTGCCAGTACCGAAAATGGGGGACAGGGGGCACGGCAGCCCCAGCATTTT	CASTENGGQGARQPQHF
TRBD1	TRBV5-1	TRBJ1-2	-	TGCGCCAGCAGCTTGGCCGCGCTAGGGACAGTTTATGGCTACACCTTC	CASSLAALGTVYGYTF
-	TRBV5-6	TRBJ1-5	-	TGTGCCAGCAGCTTATTTTTCACCGGGGGGCCCCAGCATTTT	CASSLFFTGGPQHF
TRBD1	TRBV5-1	TRBJ1-2	-	TGCGCCAGCAGCACCCGGGACAGGGCGGATGGCTACACCTTC	CASSTRDRADGYTF
-	TRBV6-5	TRBJ1-1	-	TGTGCCAGCACCGGGAACACTGAAGCTTTCTTT	CASTGNTEAFF
-	TRBV18	TRBJ1-2	-	TGTGCCAGCTCACCTACTACATCCCTCGGGGCTAACTATGGCTACACCTTC	CASSPTTSLGANYGYTF
-	TRBV13	TRBJ1-4	-	TGTGCCAGCAGCCCCTCAGGAGGAGCGGCCGAAAAACTGTTTTTT	CASSPSGGAAEKLFF
-	TRBV5-5	TRBJ1-4	-	TGTGCCAGCACCGAAGGAGCAACTAATGAAAAACTGTTTTTT	CASTEGATNEKLFF
TRBD1	TRBV7-6	TRBJ2-1	-	TGTGCCAGCAGCCCAACCAAATCTGACAGGGTCGGGTACAATGAGCAGTTCTTC	CASSPTKSDRVGYNEQFF
-	TRBV2	TRBJ1-1	-	TGTGCCAGCAGTCCACGGAGGGACACTGAAGCTTTCTTT	CASSPRRDTEAFF
TRBD1	TRBV4-2	TRBJ2-7	few	TGTGCCAGCAGCCCGGACAGGGGGAATTTCTACGAGCAGTACTTC	CASSPDRGNFYEQYF
-	TRBV29-1	TRBJ1-1	-	TGCAGCGTTGGTACAGTTTCCACTGAAGCTTTCTTT	CSVGTVSTEAFF
-	TRBV6-5	TRBJ2-7	-	TGTGCCAGCGGGGGGGACAGGCTATACGAGCAGTACTTC	CASGGDRLYEQYF
TRBD1	TRBV11-2	TRBJ1-1	-	TGTGCCAGCAGCTCGAGCCCGGGACAGGGGGTTGTAGCTTTCTTT	CASSSSPGQGVVAFF
-	TRBV7-2	TRBJ2-1	few	TGTGCCAGCAGCTTCCTCCACAATGAGCAGTTCTTC	CASSFLHNEQFF
-	TRBV28	TRBJ1-4	-	TGTGCCAGCAGCCGTCGACAGCCTGATGAAAAACTGTTTTTT	CASSRRQPDEKLFF
-	TRBV5-1	TRBJ1-2	-	TGCGCCAGCAGGATACAGGGAAGGGTCGATGGCTACACCTTC	CASRIQGRVDGYTF
-	TRBV5-1	TRBJ2-5	-	TGCGCCAGCAGCTCCCCCCACGGCGGAGGTGGAGAGACCCAGTACTTC	CASSSPHGGGGETQYF